The source of this T cell receptor beta chain is a study of cytomegalovirus exposure and HLA in healthy donors (dated by TCRdb to 2015 to 2018). With regard to the full study: A later analysis indicated that the 95 to 150 validation repertoires were generated on the platform also employed for the 650 to 850 repertoires of the first cohort. The study aimed to test whether cataloging public T cell receptors could reveal signatures of past pathogen exposure. In addition to the first cohort of 666 subjects, a separate validation cohort of approximately 130 different subjects was used. High-throughput TCR immunosequencing, statistical association of individual TCRs with disease status, and machine learning were combined to predict cytomegalovirus infection status.

The CDR3 contains 12 residues, cysteine and phenylalanine counted. Here the CDR3 DNA is all that survives: 36 bases in frame from base 1. CDR1 and CDR2, looked up from the germline V gene, are SGHRS and YFSETQ. V loses 9 bases of germline sequence and J loses 6 bases, and the interval between the two ends is 15 bases. About this clone itself: Its antigen is still unknown. Per-base qualities were not stored, and no clone one base away is much larger.

The donors were included in the validation cohort of some 110 subjects, a group kept apart from the approximately 690-subject first cohort. Library preparation employed the immunoSEQ multiplex PCR assay. Per the source publication's procedure: A statistical classification framework was developed to diagnose cytomegalovirus status using the catalog of TCR beta chain sequences. TCRdb retrieved this table from immuneACCESS and kept in-frame rearrangements only. Not all clones are present; in checked studies, unresolved V genes account for under half, and no reason is known for the remainder. That table gives V, J and clone size, and the DNA gave D and trimming. The sample table lists a few hundred thousand clones, around 90% of them with a count of one. In total, the top ten clones hold approximately 1% of the sample. The research as a whole found: In vitro tests confirmed that a few of the cytomegalovirus-associated TCR beta chains recognize cytomegalovirus antigens. In the study, 150 to 200 TCR beta chains were listed as associated with cytomegalovirus. The authors suggested that the approach could potentially be extended to other disease states and immunological phenotypes. Cytomegalovirus status was reported to be diagnosed by the classifier with high specificity and sensitivity in both the original and validation cohorts. In a later analysis, TCRs clustered in the first cohort were found to also tend to co-occur in the 120 validation repertoires, with about 93% of cluster scores above 0. A later analysis lacked HLA typing for the validation cohort, so it scored co-occurrence in that cohort across all 110 or so repertoires. Across donors, most TCR sequences were observed very rarely, whereas some public TCRs were present in many individuals.

The clonotype was recovered from a woman younger than 30 in good health and CMV-seronegative. This receptor chain uses TRBV5-1 and TRBJ1-1, with no confidently assigned D gene. Sequencing was performed on PBMCs. The DNA is TGCGCCATCAACTATGAACGCTCTGAAGCTTTCTTT. This codes for CAINYERSEAFF.